What follows are 16 T cell receptor beta chains derived from one specimen sequenced in a study of blood T cell repertoires in COVID-19. Clones were sequenced by immunoSEQ multiplex PCR, and TCRdb holds only the in-frame ones, with some missing. Seen here are 160,000 or so clones, roughly 90% observed once, and the top ten hold 15% to 20%. The sample consisted of peripheral blood. The receptors were gathered from a man between 60 and 75 years old with active or convalescent COVID-19.

This clone occurred a few times. The gene calls are TRBV29-1 and TRBJ1-4; 8 positions agree with TRBD1. Germline V gene sequence: CDR1 SQVTM, CDR2 ANQGSEA. J lost 2 bases, V lost 6 bases, and 5 bases had no gene match. The CDR3 has 14 amino acids. For the CDR3, the DNA is TGCAGCGTAGAAAACAGGGGGACTAATGAAAAACTGTTTTTT. Its protein product is CSVENRGTNEKLFF. The full variable domain, with the rest looked up from reference TRBV29-1 and TRBJ1-4, is SAVISQKPSRDICQRGTSLTIQCQVDSQVTMMFWYRQQPGQSLTLIATANQGSEATYESGFVIDKFPISRPNLTFSTLTVSNMSPEDSSIYLCSVENRGTNEKLFFGSGTQLSVL.

The J gene is TRBJ1-2, the V gene TRBV6-5; TRBD1 is a possible D gene (5 bases). CDR1 and CDR2 from the germline V gene are MNHEY and SVGAGI. The CDR3 is made up of 11 amino acids. V was trimmed by 9 bases and J by 4 bases, leaving 9 bases between them. The CDR3: CARGTSYGYTF. The CDR3 DNA reads TGTGCCAGAGGGACTTCCTATGGCTACACCTTC.

This chain links TRBV7-2 with TRBJ2-1; 15 bases are shared with TRBD2. Germline loops: CDR1 SGHTA, CDR2 FQGNSA. V lost 1 base, J lost 3 bases, and 7 bases stayed unmatched. The CDR3 extends over 19 amino acids. DNA for the CDR3: TGTGCCAGCAGCTTAGTGGGGACTAGCGGGGGGTCCTTCTACAATGAGCAGTTCTTC. Amino acids: CASSLVGTSGGSFYNEQFF.

The CDR3 loop reads CASSQDPSPGQGRYEQYF. For the CDR3, the DNA is TGCGCCAGCAGCCAAGATCCAAGTCCGGGACAGGGACGTTACGAGCAGTACTTC. The chain employs TRBV4-1 and TRBJ2-7, with 9 bases identical to TRBD1. Germline trimming cut 0 bases from V and 4 bases from J; bases unmatched to any gene: 13. This CDR3 spans 18 amino acids. Germline V lookup: CDR1 MGHRA, CDR2 YSYEKL.

The chain joins TRBV20-1 to TRBJ2-7, with 12 nucleotides matching TRBD2. Germline CDR1 reads DFQATT; CDR2 reads SNEGSKA (reference sequence). V was clipped by 3 bases and J by 9 bases; unmatched bases: 6. CDR3 length: 13 residues. CDR3 residues: CSASPSGRAVQYF. CDR3 bases: TGCAGTGCTAGTCCTAGCGGGAGGGCGGTGCAGTACTTC.

The chain recombines TRBV6-5 with TRBJ2-5; a possible D gene is TRBD1 (5 bases). The V gene's germline CDR1 is MNHEY and CDR2 SVGAGI. CDR3 length: 14 residues. V shed 7 bases and J shed 4 bases, with 16 bases lying between them. CDR3 coding DNA: TGTGCCAGCAAGAAAGAACAGGCCCGAGAGACCCAGTACTTC. It translates to CASKKEQARETQYF.

This clone was observed once. This chain uses TRBV30 with TRBJ1-5, with D maybe TRBD1 (6 bases). CDR1 GTSNPN and CDR2 SVGIG come from the germline V gene (reference sequence). V was clipped by 0 bases and J by 3 bases, with 21 bases between them. This CDR3 spans 18 amino acids. The CDR3 spells CAWSVRNPSGTYNQPQHF. The CDR3, as DNA: TGTGCCTGGAGTGTCCGTAACCCCTCCGGGACATACAATCAGCCCCAGCATTTT.

The chain links TRBV4-1 to TRBJ1-4; D is unresolved. Between the trimmed V and J ends, which lost 1 base and 4 bases, there was a span of 13 bases. This CDR3 is built from 16 residues. The germline V gene has CDR1 MGHRA and CDR2 YSYEKL. The CDR3 reads CASSQARGGGNEKLFF. Here the CDR3 DNA reads TGCGCCAGCAGCCAAGCCCGAGGAGGTGGTAATGAAAAACTGTTTTTT.

The chain combines TRBV12-5 with TRBJ2-3; 9 bases are shared with TRBD2. CDR1 and CDR2 (germline): LGHNT, FRNRAP. The ends lost 6 bases at V and 4 bases at J; junction bases unmatched: 11. The CDR3 has 16 residues. CDR3 in amino acids: CASGTGLAVVADTQYF. The CDR3 DNA reads TGTGCTAGTGGGACGGGACTAGCAGTCGTCGCAGATACGCAGTATTTT.

The V gene is TRBV6-1, the J gene TRBJ2-1; 11 nucleotides align to TRBD2. CDR3 length: 14 amino acids. Germline CDR1 is MNHNS and CDR2 is SASEGT. The V segment lost 7 bases and the J segment 7 bases; nucleotides outside the gene matches: 6. The CDR3 sequence: CASMLAGGSNEQFF. CDR3 bases: TGTGCCAGCATGCTAGCGGGAGGAAGTAATGAGCAGTTCTTC.

The chain carries TRBV3-1 (or the pseudogene TRBV3-2) and TRBJ2-7; D remains unclear. CDR3 size: 12 residues. Germline CDR1 and CDR2: LGHDT and YNNKEL (reference sequence). Trimming left V 6 bases short and J 0 bases short, with 6 bases between. For the CDR3, the DNA is TGTGCCAGCAGTTTTAACTCCTACGAGCAGTACTTC. Translating it yields CASSFNSYEQYF.

The chain carries TRBV12-3 or TRBV12-4 and TRBJ2-7, with a weak D call TRBD1 (8 bases). Trimming left V 6 bases short and J 5 bases short, with 14 bases between. The CDR3 sequence is 13 residues long. The CDR3 sequence is CASSHRGRDEQYF. DNA for the CDR3: TGTGCCAGCAGCCACAGGGGGAGGGACGAGCAGTACTTC.

In nucleotides, the CDR3 is TGTGCCAGCAGCCAAGATCCTAGGACAGGGGCGAGGATCTATGGCTACACCTTC. Protein sequence: CASSQDPRTGARIYGYTF. V is TRBV14 and J is TRBJ1-2; 9 nucleotides align to TRBD1. V dropped 0 bases and J dropped 4; count of bases not matched to a gene: 12. Germline V gene data show CDR1 as SGHDN and CDR2 as FVKESK. The CDR3 is 18 residues long.

The V gene is TRBV19, the J gene TRBJ1-2, with D maybe TRBD1 (6 bases). The V end lost 8 bases, the J end lost 7 bases, and 23 bases lay between the germline ends. Germline V gene lookup returns CDR1 LNHDA and CDR2 SQIVND (reference sequence). The CDR3 totals 15 residues. The DNA of the CDR3 is TGTGCCAGTGAAAGTTCCGACAGGTCAACGGGTGGCTACACCTTC. This translates into CASESSDRSTGGYTF.

The rearrangement links TRBV5-8 to TRBJ2-1; 10 nucleotides agree with TRBD2. The CDR3 sequence is 18 residues long. Germline CDR1 and CDR2: SGHTS and YDEGEE. V gave up 3 bases and J gave up 8 bases; unmatched junction bases: 17. The CDR3 region is CASSSAPIAGGRGDEQFF. The CDR3 region has the DNA TGTGCCAGCAGCTCAGCCCCTATAGCGGGAGGCCGGGGGGATGAGCAGTTCTTC.

CDR3: CASSSRDTRTDTQYF. Here the CDR3 DNA reads TGTGCCAGCAGTAGCCGGGACACACGCACAGATACGCAGTATTTT. The chain joins TRBV6-5 to TRBJ2-3; a weak D match, TRBD1 (6 bases). The CDR3 sequence is 15 residues long. Trimming pared 5 bases from V and 1 base from J, leaving 13 bases between. Germline-derived CDR1 and CDR2 are MNHEY and SVGAGI.